Listed below are T cell receptor beta chains from one sample, sequenced in a study of regulatory T cells in long-lasting Graves disease. One entry per CDR3 protein results from TCRdb running MiXCR on the multiplex PCR reads. The table records 350,000 to 500,000 distinct CDR3 sequences, around 20% of them present only once. The starting material was peripheral blood mononuclear cells (PBMCs), obtained when the disease was refractory, from a patient treated with antithyroid drugs. Receptor source: a female donor with Graves disease. CDR3s include the opening cysteine and the closing phenylalanine or tryptophan. The order of the fields is D gene, clone size, J gene, V gene, CDR3 DNA, CDR3 protein. The D gene is left open where the match is weak. Clone sizes are given selectively: once, few, many, or a class where the clone is expanded.

d_gene: -
abundance: many
j_gene: TRBJ2-2
v_gene: TRBV13
CDR3nt: TGTGCCAGCAGCTTATTGTCCGCCGGCGGGGAGCTGTTTTTT
CDR3aa: CASSLLSAGGELFF

d_gene: -
abundance: many
j_gene: TRBJ1-1
v_gene: TRBV15
CDR3nt: TGTGCCACCAGCAGAGGGGTTCAACCTGAAGCTTTCTTT
CDR3aa: CATSRGVQPEAFF

d_gene: -
abundance: few
j_gene: TRBJ2-2
v_gene: TRBV9
CDR3nt: TGTGCCAGCAGCGTAGCGAGTTCCGGGGAGCTGTTTTTT
CDR3aa: CASSVASSGELFF

d_gene: -
abundance: many
j_gene: TRBJ2-7
v_gene: TRBV20-1
CDR3nt: TGCAGTGTTGGGCCCACGAACGAGCAGTACTTC
CDR3aa: CSVGPTNEQYF

d_gene: TRBD1
abundance: few
j_gene: TRBJ2-7
v_gene: TRBV20-1
CDR3nt: TGCAGTGCTAAGGACAGGGGATCGGACGAGCAGTACTTC
CDR3aa: CSAKDRGSDEQYF

d_gene: -
abundance: many
j_gene: TRBJ1-2
v_gene: TRBV10-3
CDR3nt: TGTGCCATCAGTGCTTCCGCAAACTATGGCTACACCTTC
CDR3aa: CAISASANYGYTF

d_gene: -
abundance: -
j_gene: TRBJ1-1
v_gene: TRBV20-1
CDR3nt: TGCAGTGCCCTTGGACGGTACCCTAACACTGAAGCTTTCTTT
CDR3aa: CSALGRYPNTEAFF

d_gene: -
abundance: -
j_gene: TRBJ2-6
v_gene: TRBV5-1
CDR3nt: TGTGCCAGCAGCCTTTGGTGGGGGTGGGACTTTTGGGCCAACGTCCTGACTTTC
CDR3aa: CASSLWWGWDFWANVLTF

d_gene: TRBD1
abundance: few
j_gene: TRBJ1-6
v_gene: TRBV30
CDR3nt: TGTGCCTTCTCGACAGGGAATTTCGGATCGGGGTCACCCCTCCACTTT
CDR3aa: CAFSTGNFGSGSPLHF

d_gene: -
abundance: -
j_gene: TRBJ1-3
v_gene: TRBV7-2
CDR3nt: TGTGCCAGCAGCCCTCACCCGGGCTCTGGAAACACCATATATTTT
CDR3aa: CASSPHPGSGNTIYF

d_gene: -
abundance: -
j_gene: TRBJ2-7
v_gene: TRBV27
CDR3nt: TGTGCCAGCAGTGCCAACCTTTACGAGCAGTACTTC
CDR3aa: CASSANLYEQYF

d_gene: -
abundance: few
j_gene: TRBJ2-7
v_gene: TRBV5-1
CDR3nt: TGCGCCAGTGGTCAGGGCCCTTACGAGCAGTACTTC
CDR3aa: CASGQGPYEQYF

d_gene: -
abundance: many
j_gene: TRBJ2-7
v_gene: TRBV2
CDR3nt: TGTGCCAGCAGTGAGCGTTACTACGAGCAGTACTTC
CDR3aa: CASSERYYEQYF

d_gene: TRBD1
abundance: -
j_gene: TRBJ1-3
v_gene: TRBV10-3
CDR3nt: TGTGCCATCAGTGGGACAGGGCCACCTGGAAACACCATATATTTT
CDR3aa: CAISGTGPPGNTIYF

d_gene: -
abundance: -
j_gene: TRBJ2-5
v_gene: TRBV20-1
CDR3nt: TGCAGTGCTAGCCGCGACAGCAGGAAGGAGACCCAGTACTTC
CDR3aa: CSASRDSRKETQYF

d_gene: -
abundance: -
j_gene: TRBJ2-1
v_gene: TRBV18
CDR3nt: TGTGCCAGCTCACCACCCAGCGGTAGCTCCTACAATGAGCAGTTCTTC
CDR3aa: CASSPPSGSSYNEQFF

d_gene: TRBD2
abundance: few
j_gene: TRBJ2-7
v_gene: TRBV20-1
CDR3nt: TGCAGTGCTACCACGGGGGGGGCTGTGATACCAAGCTCCTACGAGCAGTACTTC
CDR3aa: CSATTGGAVIPSSYEQYF

d_gene: -
abundance: -
j_gene: TRBJ2-4
v_gene: TRBV7-2
CDR3nt: TGTGCCAGCAGCTTTTCTGTTTCGTTAGCCAAAAACATTCAGTACTTC
CDR3aa: CASSFSVSLAKNIQYF

d_gene: -
abundance: many
j_gene: TRBJ2-5
v_gene: TRBV2
CDR3nt: TGTGCCAGCAGGTTTCGGGGGGCCCAAGAGACCCAGTACTTC
CDR3aa: CASRFRGAQETQYF

d_gene: -
abundance: few
j_gene: TRBJ2-5
v_gene: TRBV9
CDR3nt: TGTGCCAGCAATATTTCACCAACGATGGAGACCCAGTACTTC
CDR3aa: CASNISPTMETQYF

d_gene: -
abundance: -
j_gene: TRBJ2-1
v_gene: TRBV20-1
CDR3nt: TGCAGTGCAAACTACAATGAGCAGTTCTTC
CDR3aa: CSANYNEQFF

d_gene: TRBD1
abundance: -
j_gene: TRBJ2-5
v_gene: TRBV29-1
CDR3nt: TGCAGCGTAACTAGACAGGGGGGGGAGACCCAGTACTTC
CDR3aa: CSVTRQGGETQYF

d_gene: TRBD2
abundance: many
j_gene: TRBJ2-2
v_gene: TRBV12-3/TRBV12-4
CDR3nt: TGTGCCAGCAGACTGACTAGCGCCTCCACCGGGGAGCTGTTTTTT
CDR3aa: CASRLTSASTGELFF

d_gene: TRBD1
abundance: -
j_gene: TRBJ2-2
v_gene: TRBV28
CDR3nt: TGTGCCAGCAGTCCGGGACAGAGATACACCGGGGAGCTGTTTTTT
CDR3aa: CASSPGQRYTGELFF

d_gene: TRBD1
abundance: many
j_gene: TRBJ2-5
v_gene: TRBV2
CDR3nt: TGTGCCAGCTTACCAGGGGGCTCTGAGACCCAGTACTTC
CDR3aa: CASLPGGSETQYF

d_gene: -
abundance: -
j_gene: TRBJ1-5
v_gene: TRBV4-1
CDR3nt: TGCGCCAGCAGCCAAGATCTGGGTACGGAGCCCCAGCATTTT
CDR3aa: CASSQDLGTEPQHF

d_gene: -
abundance: many
j_gene: TRBJ2-2
v_gene: TRBV5-1
CDR3nt: TGCGCCAGCAGCTTGGATGGGGCCGGGGAGCTGTTTTTT
CDR3aa: CASSLDGAGELFF

d_gene: TRBD1
abundance: -
j_gene: TRBJ2-3
v_gene: TRBV7-9
CDR3nt: TGTGCCAGCAGCTTTCTCGGACAGGGGTTAACAGATACGCAGTATTTT
CDR3aa: CASSFLGQGLTDTQYF

d_gene: -
abundance: few
j_gene: TRBJ2-7
v_gene: TRBV20-1
CDR3nt: TGCAGTGCTAGTGAGGGCGACGTACGAGAGCAGTACTTC
CDR3aa: CSASEGDVREQYF

d_gene: -
abundance: -
j_gene: TRBJ2-1
v_gene: TRBV19
CDR3nt: TGTGCCAGTAGTATCCCGTCCGGGGCCTTTGTCCATGAGCAGTTCTTC
CDR3aa: CASSIPSGAFVHEQFF

d_gene: TRBD1
abundance: -
j_gene: TRBJ1-2
v_gene: TRBV30
CDR3nt: TGTGCCTGGAGTGTAAGGGGGCTCGTGAACTATGGCTACACCTTC
CDR3aa: CAWSVRGLVNYGYTF

d_gene: TRBD2
abundance: few
j_gene: TRBJ2-5
v_gene: TRBV5-8
CDR3nt: TGTGCCAGCAGCTTGGAGGCCTGGAGCGGGAGGGCCTCGGGGGAGACCCAGTACTTC
CDR3aa: CASSLEAWSGRASGETQYF

d_gene: -
abundance: -
j_gene: TRBJ2-7
v_gene: TRBV6-6
CDR3nt: TGTGCCAGCAGTTACTCGGACGGGCTTTCCTACGAGCAGTACTTC
CDR3aa: CASSYSDGLSYEQYF

d_gene: TRBD2
abundance: -
j_gene: TRBJ2-4
v_gene: TRBV4-2
CDR3nt: TGTGCCAGCAGCCAAGATCTAGCGGGGGTGGGGGACAAAAACATTCAGTACTTC
CDR3aa: CASSQDLAGVGDKNIQYF

d_gene: TRBD1
abundance: many
j_gene: TRBJ2-7
v_gene: TRBV28
CDR3nt: TGTGCCAGCAGTAATCCGGGACAGGGGTACCACGAGCAGTACTTC
CDR3aa: CASSNPGQGYHEQYF

d_gene: -
abundance: many
j_gene: TRBJ2-7
v_gene: TRBV27
CDR3nt: TGTGCCAGGGTCATGGGACCGGGCATACCCTACCGCGAGCAGTACTTC
CDR3aa: CARVMGPGIPYREQYF

d_gene: -
abundance: -
j_gene: TRBJ2-1
v_gene: TRBV6-2/TRBV6-3
CDR3nt: TGTGCCAGCAGTCCCCCGGCGCGGGACTCACGTGCCAATGAGCAGTTCTTC
CDR3aa: CASSPPARDSRANEQFF

d_gene: -
abundance: -
j_gene: TRBJ2-5
v_gene: TRBV20-1
CDR3nt: TGCAGTGCTAGTATGTCATTAGGGGCAGAGACCCAGTACTTC
CDR3aa: CSASMSLGAETQYF